This is a list of T cell receptor beta chains from one sample in a study of human T cells and chemical hapten exposure. TCRdb called the RACE reads again in MiXCR, with one record for every CDR3 protein. Of 85,000 to 100,000 distinct CDR3 sequences in the sample, approximately 9.9% were seen once. This material consisted of whole blood, taken in connection with sensitization to the hapten diphenylcyclopropenone (DPC). The source is a man aged 35-49 years with alopecia areata. Some clones in this sample may be carry-over from other donors' samples. The CDR3 runs from the conserved cysteine through the conserved F or W. The order of the fields is V gene, J gene, CDR3 protein.

>TRBV19|TRBJ1-2
CASSKPGQGPYGHTF
>TRBV10-3|TRBJ2-7
CAISEGGEGTDEQYF
>TRBV28|TRBJ1-2
CASSFLEGFSIFYGYTF
>TRBV12-3/TRBV12-4|TRBJ2-5
CASSSSGTQETQYF
>TRBV10-2|TRBJ2-3
CASRRGTGPDTQYF
>TRBV12-3/TRBV12-4|TRBJ1-5
CASSLDGFGGNQPQHF
>TRBV14|TRBJ2-2
CASSQVVGAGELFF
>TRBV12-3/TRBV12-4|TRBJ1-6
CASSLPNSPLHF
>TRBV19|TRBJ1-2
CASSADRGGIGYTF
>TRBV14|TRBJ1-2
CASSQTQGGSYTF
>TRBV6-2/TRBV6-3|TRBJ2-2
CASSYGSTNTGELFF
>TRBV5-1|TRBJ2-1
CASSMTGGTHEQFF
>TRBV20-1|TRBJ2-7
CSANDWLAGDFGDEQYF
>TRBV29-1|TRBJ2-2
CSVGTSNTGELFF
>TRBV19|TRBJ1-5
CASSISVRVSRNQPQHF
>TRBV4-3|TRBJ2-7
CASSQSARGQGIYEQYF
>TRBV15|TRBJ1-5
CATTRSKGTLNQPQHF
>TRBV7-3|TRBJ2-7
CASSLLTGGEQYF
>TRBV9|TRBJ2-7
CASSVGGGAFNEQYF
>TRBV29-1|TRBJ1-1
CSVEVPTEAFF
>TRBV12-3/TRBV12-4|TRBJ2-2
CASSFRASNTGELFF
>TRBV5-1|TRBJ2-7
CASSLGQGVYEQYF
>TRBV12-3/TRBV12-4|TRBJ2-7
CASSPGIAGGSSYEQYF
>TRBV7-2|TRBJ2-7
CASTSNRVRGYEQYF
>TRBV6-5|TRBJ2-1
CASSTPGVDEQFF
>TRBV18|TRBJ2-6
CASSPSFSGANVLTF
>TRBV7-3|TRBJ2-3
CASSSNGGGETLTDTQYF
>TRBV6-5|TRBJ1-2
CASSQPGQGFGYTF
>TRBV27|TRBJ1-3
CASSLRGYSGNTIYF
>TRBV3-1|TRBJ1-4
CASSQGPETSANEKLFF
>TRBV7-9|TRBJ1-2
CASSFSGDRGLHGYTF
>TRBV2|TRBJ1-6
CASSDVRGAPLHF
>TRBV6-2/TRBV6-3|TRBJ2-6
CASSSPLAGEVLSGANVLTF
>TRBV7-2|TRBJ2-3
CASSTRTSGYRTDTQYF
>TRBV7-9|TRBJ1-5
CDVQGVGQPQHF
>TRBV5-1|TRBJ2-7
CASSLDALGEQYF
>TRBV20-1|TRBJ2-2
CSARGQGNTGELFF
>TRBV10-3|TRBJ2-5
CAIKADSSVETQYF
>TRBV28|TRBJ2-5
CASSSGWGETQYF
>TRBV6-5|TRBJ2-2
CASNTGGNTGELFF
>TRBV2|TRBJ2-1
CASSFTGTSSYNEQFF
>TRBV12-3/TRBV12-4|TRBJ2-3
CASPGVAGITDTQYF
>TRBV30|TRBJ1-1
CAWRVNTEAFF
>TRBV9|TRBJ2-3
CASSVVAHGQGIGDTQYF
>TRBV6-2/TRBV6-3|TRBJ1-2
CASSETLGGYTF
>TRBV28|TRBJ1-1
CASSLYKRTEAFF
>TRBV27|TRBJ2-7
CASSLFGEGQYF
>TRBV20-1|TRBJ2-3
CSARPDRGTTDTQYF
>TRBV18|TRBJ2-5
CASSPLAENKETQYF
>TRBV25-1|TRBJ2-3
CASSEWGQGTDTQYF
>TRBV19|TRBJ1-5
CASSSQGRGGDQPQHF
>TRBV29-1|TRBJ2-5
CSVEKGVRETQYF
>TRBV5-1|TRBJ1-2
CASRVQTIAEDGYTF